This TCR beta chain derives from a study of blood T cell repertoires in COVID-19. There are 14 residues in the CDR3. V shed 2 bases and J shed 3 bases, with 9 bases lying between them. Germline values: CDR1 SNHLY, CDR2 FYNNEI. The table came from immunoSEQ multiplex PCR; TCRdb's copy has only in-frame clones and leaves some out. Counted here are 100,000 to 150,000 clones, about 88% occurring once; the ten biggest clones make up about 2.3%. The clonotype comes from a man between 40 and 49 years old with acute COVID-19. The J gene is TRBJ2-3, the V gene TRBV2; D is undetermined. The sequencing input was PBMCs or T cells enriched from blood (not recorded which). This CDR3 reads CASSEIAETDTQYF. CDR3 DNA sequence: TGTGCCAGCAGTGAAATCGCGGAGACAGATACGCAGTATTTT. Complete variable domain (other parts from reference TRBV2 and TRBJ2-3): EPEVTQTPSHQVTQMGQEVILRCVPISNHLYFYWYRQILGQKVEFLVSFYNNEISEKSEIFDDQFSVERPDGSNFTLKIRSTKLEDSAMYFCASSEIAETDTQYFGPGTRLTVL.